Listed here are 28 T cell receptor beta chains from one sample, sequenced in a study of PD-1 blockade in classical Hodgkin lymphoma. Here immunoSEQ multiplex PCR was the method, and the copy in TCRdb shows in-frame clones only, minus some. The repertoire holds tens of thousands of clones, with 80% to 90% as singletons. Each patient experienced a relapse that followed autologous stem cell transplantation, and brentuximab vedotin exposure varied. Source: peripheral blood mononuclear cells (PBMCs), taken at baseline. Every receptor here comes from a human donor with classical Hodgkin lymphoma.

The chain links TRBV10-2 to TRBJ1-2; D is ambiguous. V shed 5 bases and J shed 2 bases, with 3 bases lying between them. This CDR3 region has 11 residues. CDR1 WSHSY and CDR2 SAAADI come from the germline V gene. The CDR3 bases are TGCGCCAGCAGTCAGAACTATGGCTACACCTTC. Translated: CASSQNYGYTF.

The V gene is TRBV18, the J gene TRBJ2-5; D possibly uses TRBD1 or TRBD2 (5 bases each). Trimming shortened V by 5 bases and J by 2 bases, and 9 bases separated the two germline ends. Germline V gene lookup returns CDR1 KGHSH and CDR2 LQKENI. CDR3 length equals 13 residues. This chain's CDR3 is CASSWDGQETQYF. In DNA form, the CDR3 reads TGTGCCAGCTCATGGGACGGGCAAGAGACCCAGTACTTC.

The chain is built from TRBV25-1 and TRBJ1-1; D gene ambiguous. From germline, CDR1 is MGHDK and CDR2 SYGVNS. Trimming took 4 bases from V and 1 from J, leaving 4 bases between them. CDR3 length: 12 amino acids. CDR3 bases: TGTGCCAGCAGTGTGGCGAACACTGAAGCTTTCTTT. Translated: CASSVANTEAFF.

V gene TRBV19 combines with J gene TRBJ1-3; D uncertain. The CDR3 has 17 amino acids. Germline CDR1 is LNHDA and CDR2 is SQIVND (reference sequence). Trimming took 0 bases from V and 1 from J, leaving 13 bases between them. The CDR3 bases are TGTGCCAGTAGTATAGAGAATATCGGCCCATCTGGAAACACCATATATTTT. Amino acid sequence: CASSIENIGPSGNTIYF. The variable domain in full, completed from reference TRBV19 and TRBJ1-3, reads DGGITQSPKYLFRKEGQNVTLSCEQNLNHDAMYWYRQDPGQGLRLIYYSQIVNDFQKGDIAEGYSVSREKKESFPLTVTSAQKNPTAFYLCASSIENIGPSGNTIYFGEGSWLTVV.

This clone was observed a single time. This chain links TRBV6-7 with TRBJ2-7; D is ambiguous. TRBV6-7 is an ORF, with its function uncertain. Trimming stripped 7 bases from V and 6 bases from J, with 7 bases between. This CDR3 is built from 10 residues. CDR3 sequence reads: CASTLGEQYF. The CDR3 DNA sequence: TGTGCCAGCACTCTCGGCGAGCAGTACTTC.

This chain uses TRBV2 with TRBJ1-2, with D possibly TRBD1 on 6 matching bases. Trimming stripped 5 bases from V and 6 bases from J, with 16 bases between. The CDR3 loop spans 14 amino acids. Germline CDR1 and CDR2: SNHLY and FYNNEI. The CDR3 bases are TGTGCCAGCAGTTCCCTTACAGGGATCAATGGCTACACCTTC. This codes for CASSSLTGINGYTF.

The gene calls are TRBV9 and TRBJ1-3, with no clear D. The CDR3 is made up of 13 amino acids. Germline CDR1 reads SGDLS; CDR2 reads YYNGEE. Deletions cut 2 bases from V and 9 bases from J, with 12 bases between. This chain's CDR3 is CASSVGAVGTIYF. CDR3 bases: TGTGCCAGCAGCGTGGGAGCCGTCGGCACCATATATTTT. The complete variable domain, with remaining parts taken from reference TRBV9 and TRBJ1-3, reads DSGVTQTPKHLITATGQRVTLRCSPRSGDLSVYWYQQSLDQGLQFLIQYYNGEERAKGNILERFSAQQFPDLHSELNLSSLELGDSALYFCASSVGAVGTIYFGEGSWLTVV.

CDR3 sequence: CASSLGQGAGYGYTF. CDR3 coding DNA: TGTGCCAGCAGCTTAGGACAGGGGGCTGGCTATGGCTACACCTTC. The chain links TRBV7-2 to TRBJ1-2; 10 positions match TRBD1. CDR3 size: 15 residues. Trimming at V came to 1 base and at J to 4 bases, leaving 3 bases not matched to a gene. Germline values: CDR1 SGHTA, CDR2 FQGNSA.

V usage is TRBV13 and J usage is TRBJ2-7, with D perhaps matching TRBD2 (9 bases). The CDR3 contains 15 residues. Germline CDR1 reads PRHDT; CDR2 reads FYEKMQ (reference sequence). The V gene lost 5 bases and the J gene lost 7 bases, with 21 bases spanning the gap. The CDR3 coding sequence is TGTGCCAGCAGCCCCAGGGGGCTAGCGGGACGGGAGCAGTACTTC. It translates to CASSPRGLAGREQYF.

V is TRBV6-5 and J is TRBJ2-7; D is possibly TRBD2 (6 bases). Germline CDR1 reads MNHEY; CDR2 reads SVGAGI. The CDR3 is made up of 14 amino acids. The ends were cut back, 2 bases at V and 5 bases at J, with 13 bases in the middle. CDR3 DNA: TGTGCCAGCAGTTACAATCGGGGGTACCACGAGCAGTACTTC. Translation gives CASSYNRGYHEQYF.

CDR3 loop: CASSISGQASPLHF. The CDR3 DNA reads TGTGCCAGTAGTATATCCGGACAGGCTTCACCCCTCCACTTT. The chain combines TRBV19 with TRBJ1-6; 7 bases match TRBD1. The germline V gene encodes CDR1 LNHDA and CDR2 SQIVND (reference sequence). The CDR3 sequence is 14 residues long. After removal of 2 bases from V and 9 bases from J, the junction contained 4 bases not matched to a gene.

CDR3 DNA: TGTGCCAGTACTCCCCTAGCGGGCCGCCAAGAGACCCAGTACTTC. Translated, it gives CASTPLAGRQETQYF. The rearrangement links TRBV19 to TRBJ2-5, with TRBD2 matching over 8 bases. CDR3 length equals 15 residues. Looked up from germline, CDR1 is LNHDA and CDR2 is SQIVND (reference sequence). Losses at the gene ends were 7 bases for V and 1 base for J; bases not matched to a gene: 8.

The gene calls are TRBV28 and TRBJ1-5; TRBD1 might be the D (6 bases). The V gene's germline CDR1 is MDHEN and CDR2 SYDVKM. This CDR3 spans 16 amino acids. Trimming removed 6 bases at V and 4 bases at J, with 19 bases between. The CDR3 here is CASSIQTGTTNQPQHF. CDR3 nucleotide sequence: TGTGCCAGCAGCATACAAACCGGGACAACTAATCAGCCCCAGCATTTT. Full variable domain (outside the CDR3, taken from reference TRBV28 and TRBJ1-5): DVKVTQSSRYLVKRTGEKVFLECVQDMDHENMFWYRQDPGLGLRLIYFSYDVKMKEKGDIPEGYSVSREKKERFSLILESASTNQTSMYLCASSIQTGTTNQPQHFGDGTRLSIL.

The chain employs TRBV7-8 and TRBJ1-6; D is unresolved. V was trimmed by 5 bases and J by 5 bases, leaving 10 bases between them. The CDR3 covers 14 residues. From germline, CDR1 is SGHVS and CDR2 FQNEAQ. This chain's CDR3 is CASSTTLDNSPLHF. CDR3 DNA sequence: TGTGCCAGCAGCACGACCCTGGATAATTCACCCCTCCACTTT.

This clone was picked up a small number of times. This chain joins TRBV29-1 and TRBJ2-3, with 8 positions matching TRBD2. CDR3 length: 14 amino acids. The V gene end was trimmed by 5 bases and the J gene end by 2 bases; junction bases not matched to a gene: 6. Germline CDR1 and CDR2: SQVTM and ANQGSEA. CDR3 protein: CSVSGGELTDTQYF. The CDR3 region has the DNA TGCAGCGTTTCGGGGGGGGAGCTCACAGATACGCAGTATTTT.

The gene calls are TRBV5-1 and TRBJ2-1; D gene ambiguous. The V end lost 5 bases, the J end lost 8 bases, and 11 bases lay between the germline ends. CDR1 and CDR2 (germline): SGHRS, YFSETQ. The CDR3 has 12 residues. This chain's CDR3 is CASSRWGYEQFF. CDR3 in DNA: TGCGCCAGCAGTCGTTGGGGTTATGAGCAGTTCTTC.

This rearrangement joins TRBV9 to TRBJ2-3; no reliable D call. Trimming took off 0 bases at V and 1 base at J, with 15 bases between the two ends. The CDR3 spans 17 residues. Germline V gene data show CDR1 as SGDLS and CDR2 as YYNGEE. The CDR3 coding sequence is TGTGCCAGCAGCGTAGGGGAAGAGGCCCTTGGCACAGATACGCAGTATTTT. Translation gives CASSVGEEALGTDTQYF.

V usage is TRBV6-5 and J usage is TRBJ1-5; no clear D. V dropped 2 bases and J dropped 5 bases, with 7 bases sitting between them. The V gene's germline CDR1 is MNHEY and CDR2 SVGAGI. The CDR3 has 13 residues. The CDR3 region has the DNA TGTGCCAGCAGTTACGGAGTGGATCAGCCCCAGCATTTT. Residues: CASSYGVDQPQHF.

DNA for the CDR3: TGTGCCTGGAGTTCCATACTCGAAGAGCAGTACTTC. Encoded protein: CAWSSILEEQYF. The chain employs TRBV30 and TRBJ2-7; D gene uncertain. Germline V gene lookup returns CDR1 GTSNPN and CDR2 SVGIG (reference sequence). The CDR3 totals 12 residues. V gave up 2 bases and J gave up 7 bases, with 12 bases separating them.

This clone was seen just once. The rearrangement links TRBV2 to TRBJ2-7; no clear D. CDR1 SNHLY and CDR2 FYNNEI come from the germline V gene. CDR3 size: 16 residues. The V end was cut by 11 bases, the J end by 2 bases, with 25 bases between. Written as DNA, the CDR3 is TGTGCCTCGAAAGTAATGTGGTCAGGCGAAGCCTACGAGCAGTACTTC. Residues: CASKVMWSGEAYEQYF.

This clone was counted between two and nine times. The chain employs TRBV25-1 and TRBJ2-7; D may be TRBD1 (5 bases). Germline V gene data show CDR1 as MGHDK and CDR2 as SYGVNS. The CDR3 loop spans 13 amino acids. V lost 3 bases to trimming and J lost 7 bases, with 13 bases between them. DNA of the CDR3: TGTGCCAGCAGTGAGAACTCCCCAGGGGAGCAGTACTTC. Translated, it gives CASSENSPGEQYF.

As to this clone: This may stem from a read error, because a much larger clone lies one nucleotide away. This chain uses TRBV2 with TRBJ2-5; weak D call: TRBD1 (6 bases). The CDR3 totals 14 residues. Germline V lookup: CDR1 SNHLY, CDR2 FYNNEI. In nucleotides, the CDR3 is TGTGCCAGCAGTTCTATGACAGGTGAAGAGGCCCAGTACTTC. Translation gives CASSSMTGEEAQYF.

This clone was observed a handful of times. The V and J genes are TRBV7-2 and TRBJ1-3; D gene ambiguous. Deletions cut 5 bases from V and 0 bases from J, with 5 bases between. From germline, CDR1 is SGHTA and CDR2 FQGNSA. The CDR3 is made up of 13 amino acids. For the CDR3, the DNA is TGTGCCAGCAGCCAGAGCTCTGGAAACACCATATATTTT. Residues: CASSQSSGNTIYF.

This sequence joins TRBV6-5 and TRBJ1-1, with 9 bases matching TRBD1. The CDR3 is made up of 15 amino acids. Germline CDR1 and CDR2: MNHEY and SVGAGI. V lost 5 bases and J lost 1; bases outside the gene matches: 5. CDR3 DNA: TGTGCCAGCAGTAGAAGGACAGGGGCGAACACTGAAGCTTTCTTT. Residues: CASSRRTGANTEAFF.

V usage is TRBV27 and J usage is TRBJ1-5; D not resolved. V was shortened by 6 bases and J by 7 bases, with 13 bases between the two germline ends. Germline loops: CDR1 MNHEY, CDR2 SMNVEV (reference sequence). CDR3 length: 13 residues. The CDR3 bases are TGTGCCAGCAGCCTCGCGGGTGGACAGCCCCAGCATTTT. Its protein is CASSLAGGQPQHF.

The rearrangement uses TRBV7-2 and TRBJ2-7; TRBD1 is a possible D gene (6 bases). The CDR3 is 16 residues long. Trimming cost V 1 base and J 4 bases, with 17 bases left between them. The V gene's germline CDR1 is SGHTA and CDR2 FQGNSA. DNA for the CDR3: TGTGCCAGCAGCTTAGGTGGGACAAGCTCCGCTTACGAGCAGTACTTC. Translation: CASSLGGTSSAYEQYF.

This chain's CDR3 is CASSSRDRDYGYTF. The DNA of the CDR3 is TGTGCCAGCAGCTCTCGGGACAGGGACTATGGCTACACCTTC. J is TRBJ1-2 and V is TRBV7-2; 9 nucleotides agree with TRBD1. Germline assignment: CDR1 SGHTA and CDR2 FQGNSA. The CDR3 has 14 amino acids. J was trimmed by 3 bases and V by 4 bases; bases with no gene match: 3.

The chain recombines TRBV2 with TRBJ2-7, with unresolved D. CDR3 length: 13 residues. Germline CDR1 is SNHLY and CDR2 is FYNNEI. V lost 2 bases to trimming and J lost 6 bases, with 11 bases between them. The CDR3 is CASSEIRSGEQYF. In DNA form, the CDR3 reads TGTGCCAGCAGTGAAATCCGTTCGGGCGAGCAGTACTTC.